This T cell receptor (beta chain) derives from a study of blood T cell repertoires in COVID-19. Method: immunoSEQ multiplex PCR; TCRdb's copy keeps in-frame clones and lacks some. This sample has about 40,000 clones; 91% occur once, and the top ten carry more than 15%. Germline V CDR1 and CDR2: SEHNR, FQNEAQ (reference sequence). J gave up 3 bases and V 5 bases, and 6 bases lay outside the gene matches. The CDR3 totals 15 residues. This clone turned up a few times. The genes are TRBV7-9 and TRBJ1-5; 8 nucleotides agree with TRBD1. The sample consisted of peripheral blood. The source of this sequence is a woman between 25 and 40 years old in a cohort sampled during active COVID-19. CDR3 in amino acids: CASSLGTGLNQPQHF. CDR3 nucleotides: TGTGCCAGCAGCCTGGGGACAGGCCTCAATCAGCCCCAGCATTTT.